This T cell receptor (beta chain) was sequenced for a study of T-cell reconstitution after alpha-beta-depleted transplantation in children. Unique molecular identifiers were used in preparing the TCRbeta library. TCRdb recomputed calls from the PCR reads with MiXCR, one row per CDR3 protein. The sample contains approximately 420,000 distinct CDR3 sequences, 11% of which appear only once. Germline trimming cut 4 bases from V and 5 bases from J; bases unmatched to any gene: 9. Germline loops: CDR1 SGHVS, CDR2 FQNEAQ. The CDR3 is 16 amino acids. The sample here was PBMCs from the stem cell graft donor, taken from the stem cell graft. The chain carries TRBV7-8 and TRBJ2-7; 12 bases agree with TRBD2. The receptor was derived from a human donor who donated a stem cell graft to a child with acute myeloid leukemia. DNA for the CDR3: TGTGCCAGCAGCTCCTCGTCACTAGCGGGAGGCAACGAGCAGTACTTC. Protein: CASSSSSLAGGNEQYF.